The present entry profiles one T cell receptor (beta chain) with its context. This sample is part of a study of blood T cell repertoires in COVID-19. Study-wide context: COVID-19 samples from acute and convalescent phases originated in the United States, Italy and Spain. The analysed material was cDNA or gDNA that came from T cells, B-cell-depleted T cells, or PBMCs.

CDR1 and CDR2 (germline): LNHDA, SQIVND (reference sequence). The V end lost 7 bases, the J end lost 3 bases, and 11 bases lay between the germline ends. This CDR3 is 13 amino acids long. Sequencing used immunoSEQ multiplex PCR; TCRdb keeps in-frame clones, though not all of them. The data hold 84,000 or so clones, with approximately 82% observed a single time. The clonotype was recovered from an elderly woman with acute or convalescent COVID-19. Source material: peripheral blood. The chain couples TRBV19 to TRBJ2-3; D is possibly TRBD2 (5 bases). The CDR3 DNA sequence: TGTGCCAGTAAGGTTTCGGGAACAGATACGCAGTATTTT. Encoded protein: CASKVSGTDTQYF. The full variable domain, in which reference TRBV19 and TRBJ2-3 provide the parts outside the CDR3, is DGGITQSPKYLFRKEGQNVTLSCEQNLNHDAMYWYRQDPGQGLRLIYYSQIVNDFQKGDIAEGYSVSREKKESFPLTVTSAQKNPTAFYLCASKVSGTDTQYFGPGTRLTVL.